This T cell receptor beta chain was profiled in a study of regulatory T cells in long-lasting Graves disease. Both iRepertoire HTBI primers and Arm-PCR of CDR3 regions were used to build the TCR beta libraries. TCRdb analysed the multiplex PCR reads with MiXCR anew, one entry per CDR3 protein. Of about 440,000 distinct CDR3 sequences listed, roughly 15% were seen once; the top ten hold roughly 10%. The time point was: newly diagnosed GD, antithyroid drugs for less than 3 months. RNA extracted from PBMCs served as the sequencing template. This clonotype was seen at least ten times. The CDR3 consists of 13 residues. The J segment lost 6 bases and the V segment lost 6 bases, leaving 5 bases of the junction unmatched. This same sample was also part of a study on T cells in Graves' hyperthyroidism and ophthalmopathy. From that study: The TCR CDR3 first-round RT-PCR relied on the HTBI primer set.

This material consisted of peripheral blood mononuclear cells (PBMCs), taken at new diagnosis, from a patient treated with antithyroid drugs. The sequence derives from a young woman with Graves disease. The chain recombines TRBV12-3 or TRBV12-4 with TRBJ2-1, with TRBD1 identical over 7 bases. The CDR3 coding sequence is TGTGCCAGCAGCCGGGACAGCTTCAATGAGCAGTTCTTC. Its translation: CASSRDSFNEQFF.